These 4 T cell receptor beta chains originate from one sample sequenced in a study of cytomegalovirus exposure and HLA in healthy donors. Both 60 Vbeta primers and 13 Jbeta primers went into the PCR. The data were produced by immunoSEQ multiplex PCR, yet TCRdb's version contains in-frame clones alone and is incomplete. The table has about 43,000 clones, roughly 60% seen once; the top ten hold 8% to 9.5%. Sequencing used PBMCs. The receptors here all came from a human donor in good health.

The V call is TRBV10-3, the J call TRBJ1-2; TRBD1 matches 7 bases. CDR3 length: 16 amino acids. V shed 4 bases and J 4 bases; nucleotides not matched to a gene: 12. Germline CDR1 and CDR2: ENHRY and SYGVKD. CDR3 sequence reads: CAISVSPRQGGYGYTF. The CDR3 bases are TGTGCCATCAGTGTCTCCCCACGACAGGGCGGCTATGGCTACACCTTC.

This clone occurred a few times. The chain employs TRBV6-6 and TRBJ1-5; TRBD1 might be the D (6 bases). Trimming removed 1 base from V and 4 bases from J, with 11 bases in between. The CDR3 has 15 residues. CDR1 is MNHNY and CDR2 is SVGAGI in the germline V gene (reference sequence). The chain's CDR3 is CASSYFGTGNQPQHF. The DNA for the CDR3 is TGTGCCAGCAGTTACTTTGGAACAGGGAATCAGCCCCAGCATTTT.

The chain couples TRBV6-5 to TRBJ1-5, with 7 bases aligning to TRBD1. This CDR3 spans 13 amino acids. Germline CDR1 MNHEY, CDR2 SVGAGI. V was pared by 5 bases and J by 4 bases, with 2 bases of the junction left unmatched. The DNA of the CDR3 is TGTGCCAGCAGTCCGGACAGGAATCAGCCCCAGCATTTT. It encodes CASSPDRNQPQHF.

V usage is TRBV9 and J usage is TRBJ1-3; the match to TRBD1 covers 9 bases. Looked up from germline, CDR1 is SGDLS and CDR2 is YYNGEE. The CDR3 spans 15 residues. Trimming removed 4 bases from V and 4 bases from J; junction bases left unmatched: 6. CDR3 coding DNA: TGTGCCAGCAGCTACAACAGGGGGCGCGGAAACACCATATATTTT. Amino acid sequence: CASSYNRGRGNTIYF.